The 18 T cell receptor beta chains presented below share a single source sample, sequenced in a study of T cells in Graves' hyperthyroidism and ophthalmopathy. RNA transcripts were the template for amplifying TCR beta CDR3 regions. HTBI primers were employed in a first-round RT-PCR of the TCR CDR3. TCRdb ran MiXCR on the multiplex PCR reads and lists one entry per CDR3 protein. The sample records roughly 740,000 distinct CDR3 sequences, roughly 15% being singletons. The sequencing sample was made of blood. Receptors were obtained from a man aged 18 to 29 with Graves' hyperthyroidism.

The chain carries TRBV18 and TRBJ2-7, with D perhaps TRBD1 (7 bases). The germline CDR1 and CDR2 sequences are KGHSH and LQKENI. There are 17 residues in the CDR3. The V and J ends lost 3 bases and 5 bases respectively, with 23 bases between them. CDR3 amino acids: CASSPPSRGTVVHEQYF. CDR3 DNA sequence: TGTGCCAGCTCACCCCCTTCCCGCGGGACAGTAGTCCACGAGCAGTACTTC.

The CDR3, as DNA: TGTGCCAGCAGCTCCGGACAAATCGGACAGCCCCAGCATTTT. This codes for CASSSGQIGQPQHF. The chain carries TRBV7-2 and TRBJ1-5; maybe TRBD1 (5 bases). V was clipped by 4 bases and J by 7 bases, with 14 bases between them. This CDR3 has 14 residues. The V gene's germline CDR1 is SGHTA and CDR2 FQGNSA.

This clonotype appeared many times. This chain uses TRBV2 with TRBJ1-2; 10 bases map to TRBD1. CDR3 length: 14 amino acids. Germline-derived CDR1 and CDR2 are SNHLY and FYNNEI. J lost 4 bases, V lost 6 bases, and 5 bases had no gene match. CDR3 sequence reads: CASRWTGGFYGYTF. CDR3 nucleotides: TGTGCCAGCAGATGGACAGGGGGGTTCTATGGCTACACCTTC. Based on the CDR3 plus reference TRBV2 and TRBJ1-2, the full variable domain is EPEVTQTPSHQVTQMGQEVILRCVPISNHLYFYWYRQILGQKVEFLVSFYNNEISEKSEIFDDQFSVERPDGSNFTLKIRSTKLEDSAMYFCASRWTGGFYGYTFGSGTRLTVV.

The rearrangement links TRBV30 to TRBJ2-3; D assignment may be TRBD1 or TRBD2 (5 bases each). Germline assignment: CDR1 GTSNPN and CDR2 SVGIG (reference sequence). The CDR3 has 16 amino acids. V lost 0 bases to trimming and J lost 3 bases, with 16 bases between them. CDR3 in amino acids: CAWSVGLGTVTDTQYF. The CDR3 DNA reads TGTGCCTGGAGTGTAGGCCTTGGGACGGTTACAGATACGCAGTATTTT.

Comment on this clonotype: Possible read error: a much larger clone is one base away. The CDR3 does not end in the conserved phenylalanine or tryptophan, so this is likely a read error. The V call is TRBV12-3 or TRBV12-4, the J call TRBJ2-7; D unresolved. V shed 3 bases and J shed 0 bases, with 9 bases lying between them. This CDR3 spans 14 amino acids. The CDR3 here is CASSFTPLSYEQYS. CDR3 nucleotides: TGTGCCAGCAGTTTTACCCCTCTCTCCTACGAGCAGTACTCC.

This clonotype showed up just a few times. The V and J genes are TRBV7-9 and TRBJ2-1; tentatively, D is TRBD1 (5 bases). V was cut by 1 base and J by 8 bases, with 9 bases left in between. CDR3 length: 13 residues. Germline V gives CDR1 SEHNR, CDR2 FQNEAQ (reference sequence). The CDR3 coding sequence is TGTGCCAGCAGCTTAGTTCAGGGATATGAGCAGTTCTTC. The encoded protein is CASSLVQGYEQFF.

The genes are TRBV5-6 and TRBJ2-2; TRBD2 agrees at 9 bases. The CDR3 has 16 amino acids. V trimming: 1 base; J trimming: 4 bases; junction bases outside the gene matches: 5. Germline CDR1 reads SGHDT; CDR2 reads YYEEEE. The CDR3 is CASSLRREGFTGELFF. CDR3 coding DNA: TGTGCCAGCAGCTTGAGGCGGGAGGGATTCACCGGGGAGCTGTTTTTT.

This clonotype was seen repeatedly, ten times or more. The chain is built from TRBV7-6 and TRBJ2-7; D call uncertain. Germline lookup yields CDR1 SGHVS and CDR2 FNYEAQ. The CDR3 sequence is 16 residues long. V lost 2 bases, J lost 0 bases, and 14 bases lay in between. CDR3 sequence reads: CASSLLVVASSYEQYF. For the CDR3, the DNA is TGTGCCAGCAGCTTATTGGTGGTGGCGAGCTCCTACGAGCAGTACTTC. Full variable domain (rest looked up from reference TRBV7-6 and TRBJ2-7): GAGVSQSPRYKVTKRGQDVALRCDPISGHVSLYWYRQALGQGPEFLTYFNYEAQQDKSGLPNDRFSAERPEGSISTLTIQRTEQRDSAMYRCASSLLVVASSYEQYFGPGTRLTVT.

This clonotype was detected many times. This chain joins TRBV15 and TRBJ1-3, with TRBD1 identical over 8 bases. CDR3 size: 17 residues. Trimming at V came to 1 base and at J to 4 bases, leaving 9 bases not matched to a gene. CDR1 and CDR2 (germline): LNHNV, YYDKDF (reference sequence). The CDR3: CATSRARTGQMGNTIYF. The CDR3 nucleotides are TGTGCCACCAGCAGAGCGAGGACAGGGCAGATGGGAAACACCATATATTTT.

This clonotype was observed many times. The chain carries TRBV6-9 and TRBJ2-1, with 7 bases matching TRBD1. This CDR3 has 14 residues. Germline CDR1 and CDR2: MNHGY and SVAAGI. After removal of 4 bases from V and 10 bases from J, the junction contained 10 bases not matched to a gene. The CDR3 region has the DNA TGTGCCAGCAGTTTACAACAGGGGTTCGAAGAGCAGTTCTTC. The encoded protein is CASSLQQGFEEQFF.

This chain uses TRBV7-6 with TRBJ2-5; 8 bases align to TRBD2. V lost 6 bases and J lost 3; bases outside the gene matches: 9. CDR3 size: 15 residues. Germline lookup yields CDR1 SGHVS and CDR2 FNYEAQ. CDR3 in amino acids: CASSSYGTRKETQYF. The CDR3 nucleotides read TGTGCCAGCAGTTCCTATGGGACTAGAAAAGAGACCCAGTACTTC.

Points on this clonotype: One end of the junction fails to match germline, which may point to a read error. The CDR3 here is CGARTGGELFF. The CDR3 DNA sequence: TGCGGTGCTCGGACGGGCGGGGAGCTGTTTTTT. The rearrangement joins TRBV20-1 to TRBJ2-2, with unresolved D. Germline loops: CDR1 DFQATT, CDR2 SNEGSKA (reference sequence). CDR3 length equals 11 residues.

J is TRBJ2-5 and V is TRBV3-1; 10 bases are shared with TRBD1. The CDR3 covers 16 residues. V lost 1 base, J lost 5 bases, and 7 bases stayed unmatched. The V gene's germline CDR1 is LGHDT and CDR2 YNNKEL (reference sequence). CDR3 residues: CASSQAGTGVWETQYF. CDR3 bases: TGTGCCAGCAGCCAAGCCGGGACAGGGGTTTGGGAGACCCAGTACTTC.

Ten or more counts support this clonotype. In DNA form, the CDR3 reads TGTGCCAGCAGTCTCCCGGGACACAAGTACACTGAAGCTTTCTTT. Translating it yields CASSLPGHKYTEAFF. This sequence joins TRBV28 and TRBJ1-1, with TRBD1 as a possible D gene (6 bases). This CDR3 has 15 amino acids. Germline V lookup: CDR1 MDHEN, CDR2 SYDVKM. V was pared by 5 bases and J by 3 bases, with 16 bases between.

The table lists this clonotype with a few counts. J is TRBJ2-1 and V is TRBV20-1; TRBD2 aligns across 11 bases. Germline loops: CDR1 DFQATT, CDR2 SNEGSKA (reference sequence). V was pared by 1 base and J by 4 bases, with 6 bases of the junction left unmatched. The CDR3 totals 16 residues. CDR3 in DNA: TGCAGTGCTAGAGTTGGGACTAGCGGTTTATACAATGAGCAGTTCTTC. This encodes CSARVGTSGLYNEQFF.

This chain links TRBV25-1 with TRBJ1-3; 7 bases fit TRBD1. This CDR3 is built from 16 residues. The germline V gene encodes CDR1 MGHDK and CDR2 SYGVNS. V was clipped by 4 bases and J by 3 bases; unmatched bases: 9. CDR3 loop: CASSGPGQTIGNTIYF. The CDR3 nucleotides read TGTGCCAGCAGTGGACCGGGACAGACAATTGGAAACACCATATATTTT.

This clonotype was found many times. This sequence joins TRBV28 and TRBJ2-5; D gene unclear. The germline V gene encodes CDR1 MDHEN and CDR2 SYDVKM. Trimming took off 10 bases at V and 2 bases at J, with 11 bases between the two ends. The length of the CDR3 is 12 residues. CDR3: CATTRAQETQYF. CDR3 in DNA: TGTGCCACCACAAGGGCTCAAGAGACCCAGTACTTC. The full variable domain, rest sourced from reference TRBV28 and TRBJ2-5, is DVKVTQSSRYLVKRTGEKVFLECVQDMDHENMFWYRQDPGLGLRLIYFSYDVKMKEKGDIPEGYSVSREKKERFSLILESASTNQTSMYLCATTRAQETQYFGPGTRLLVL.

This clonotype was found a few times. A single base separates this from a much larger clone, so it may be a read error. The genes are TRBV6-1 and TRBJ1-5, with D uncertain. Trimming left V 5 bases short and J 0 bases short, with 8 bases between. This CDR3 spans 14 amino acids. The germline V gene encodes CDR1 MNHNS and CDR2 SASEGT. DNA for the CDR3: TGTGCCAGCAGTTTGAGGTTTAGCAATCAGCCCCAGCATTTT. As protein: CASSLRFSNQPQHF.